The 22 T cell receptor beta chains reported below all come from one sample, sequenced in a study of shared clonotypes between healthy human individuals. Measured with immunoSEQ multiplex PCR; TCRdb has only the in-frame clones, and not every one. The repertoire holds 2,500,000 or so clones, with 90% to 95% as singletons. The sample taken for sequencing was naive CD4+ T cells from PBMCs. Regarding subset: CD45RA+ positively selected. Receptor source: a man younger than 35 in good health. Some clones in this sample may be carry-over from other donors' samples.

The gene calls are TRBV15 and TRBJ1-4; a possible D gene is TRBD1 (5 bases). The CDR3 loop spans 15 amino acids. Between the trimmed V and J ends, which lost 0 bases and 7 bases, there was a span of 12 bases. In germline, CDR1 is LNHNV, CDR2 YYDKDF (reference sequence). The CDR3 region is CATSRDFSGGEKLFF. As DNA, the CDR3 is TGTGCCACCAGCAGAGATTTCTCTGGGGGTGAAAAACTGTTTTTT. The variable domain in full, completed from reference TRBV15 and TRBJ1-4, reads DAMVIQNPRYQVTQFGKPVTLSCSQTLNHNVMYWYQQKSSQAPKLLFHYYDKDFNNEADTPDNFQSRRPNTSFCFLDIRSPGLGDTAMYLCATSRDFSGGEKLFFGSGTQLSVL.

The chain is built from TRBV4-2 and TRBJ2-1; 8 nucleotides align to TRBD2. This CDR3 is built from 18 residues. J gave up 4 bases and V 0 bases, and 11 bases lay outside the gene matches. CDR1 is LGHNA and CDR2 is YNFKEQ in the germline V gene. In DNA form, the CDR3 reads TGTGCCAGCAGCCAAGAGAGCGGGAGAACCATGCCTTACAATGAGCAGTTCTTC. It yields the protein CASSQESGRTMPYNEQFF.

The chain has TRBV7-2 and TRBJ2-7; D remains ambiguous. With 1 base removed from V and 3 bases from J, the gap between germline ends came to 7 bases. Germline V gene sequence: CDR1 SGHTA, CDR2 FQGNSA. The CDR3 has 13 amino acids. The CDR3 loop is CASSLGANYEQYF. In nucleotides, the CDR3 is TGTGCCAGCAGCTTAGGAGCCAACTACGAGCAGTACTTC.

The CDR3 is CAWRNTGSNEQFF. For the CDR3, the DNA is TGTGCCTGGAGAAATACAGGGAGCAATGAGCAGTTCTTC. This sequence joins TRBV30 and TRBJ2-1, with a possible D match to TRBD1 (6 bases). This CDR3 comprises 13 residues. Trimming took 3 bases from V and 6 from J, leaving 12 bases between them. The V gene's germline CDR1 is GTSNPN and CDR2 SVGIG (reference sequence).

V usage is TRBV5-5 and J usage is TRBJ2-2, with no clear D. V was shortened by 2 bases and J by 6 bases, with 8 bases between the two germline ends. CDR3 size: 13 residues. Germline assignment: CDR1 SGHKS and CDR2 YYEKEE (reference sequence). The DNA for the CDR3 is TGTGCCAGCAGCTTATTCATTCCCGGGGAGCTGTTTTTT. This sequence encodes CASSLFIPGELFF.

This clone was seen a single time. V gene TRBV5-1 combines with J gene TRBJ2-7; D gene ambiguous. Trimming left V 3 bases short and J 4 bases short, with 11 bases between. The CDR3 is made up of 13 amino acids. Per germline, CDR1 SGHRS and CDR2 YFSETQ. The CDR3 sequence is CASSSDGTYEQYF. CDR3 bases: TGCGCCAGCAGCTCAGACGGAACATACGAGCAGTACTTC.

About this clone itself: The identical CDR3 is also encoded by other nucleotide sequences in the sample. This chain uses TRBV7-2 with TRBJ1-2; TRBD1 matches 8 bases. Germline CDR1 is SGHTA and CDR2 is FQGNSA. This CDR3 is built from 14 residues. J gave up 4 bases and V 6 bases, and 7 bases lay outside the gene matches. CDR3 sequence reads: CASSPGTGAYGYTF. The CDR3 DNA sequence: TGTGCCAGCAGTCCCGGGACAGGAGCCTATGGCTACACCTTC.

The chain combines TRBV30 with TRBJ2-1; 15 nucleotides agree with TRBD2. This CDR3 spans 18 amino acids. Looked up from germline, CDR1 is GTSNPN and CDR2 is SVGIG (reference sequence). V was pared by 3 bases and J by 1 base, with 7 bases of the junction left unmatched. Here the CDR3 DNA reads TGTGCCTGGAGGTCCCTCGGACTAGCGGGAGGGTCCTACAATGAGCAGTTCTTC. Amino acid sequence: CAWRSLGLAGGSYNEQFF.

The CDR3 nucleotides read TGTGCCAGCAGCTTAGGGTCGGGGAGTATGAACACTGAAGCTTTCTTT. This sequence encodes CASSLGSGSMNTEAFF. The J gene is TRBJ1-1, the V gene TRBV7-9; D call uncertain. Germline loops: CDR1 SEHNR, CDR2 FQNEAQ (reference sequence). V was clipped by 1 base and J by 0 bases, with 12 bases between them. There are 16 residues in the CDR3.

To note about this clone: The sample has other DNA sequences that encode this CDR3 too. CDR3 nucleotide sequence: TGCGCCAGCAGCCCGGAAGGGGTCGGCAATCAGCCCCAGCATTTT. It translates to CASSPEGVGNQPQHF. This chain joins TRBV5-1 and TRBJ1-5; maybe TRBD1 (5 bases). Deletions cut 4 bases from V and 2 bases from J, with 13 bases between. The CDR3 loop spans 15 amino acids. CDR1 and CDR2 (germline): SGHRS, YFSETQ.

Notes on this clone: The sample holds other DNA sequences that translate to the same CDR3. This rearrangement joins TRBV15 to TRBJ2-7; 7 bases match TRBD1. Trimming cost V 0 bases and J 1 base; bases outside gene matches: 0. Germline CDR1 LNHNV, CDR2 YYDKDF (reference sequence). This CDR3 comprises 14 residues. The CDR3 region has the DNA TGTGCCACCAGCAGAGACAGGGGGTCCTACGAGCAGTACTTC. Translation gives CATSRDRGSYEQYF.

V and J are TRBV14 and TRBJ1-5; no firm D call. From germline, CDR1 is SGHDN and CDR2 FVKESK. The CDR3 contains 13 residues. The V and J ends lost 1 base and 6 bases respectively, with 7 bases between them. DNA for the CDR3: TGTGCCAGCAGCCAAGGTGAGACTCAGCCCCAGCATTTT. Encoded protein: CASSQGETQPQHF.

The chain carries TRBV10-3 and TRBJ1-1; D uncertain. V lost 7 bases and J 2 bases, leaving 11 bases between the germline ends. CDR3 size: 13 residues. CDR1 is ENHRY, CDR2 SYGVKD, per germline. The CDR3: CAITRTSNTEAFF. The CDR3 nucleotides read TGTGCCATCACCAGGACCTCAAACACTGAAGCTTTCTTT.

The V call is TRBV25-1, the J call TRBJ1-1, with D uncertain. Trimming removed 3 bases from V and 5 bases from J, with 16 bases in between. The germline V gene has CDR1 MGHDK and CDR2 SYGVNS. The CDR3 sequence is 15 residues long. The CDR3: CASSDRSGIGTEAFF. The CDR3 DNA sequence: TGTGCCAGCAGTGATAGAAGCGGCATTGGGACTGAAGCTTTCTTT.

This chain uses TRBV14 with TRBJ1-2, with a weak D call TRBD1 (6 bases). The CDR3 loop spans 16 amino acids. In germline, CDR1 is SGHDN, CDR2 FVKESK. Deletions cut 0 bases from V and 8 bases from J, with 19 bases between. The CDR3 coding sequence is TGTGCCAGCAGCCAAGATCACCAGACAGGTGCGGGCGGCTACACCTTC. This sequence encodes CASSQDHQTGAGGYTF.

The genes are TRBV6-1 and TRBJ1-2; D call uncertain. V shed 2 bases and J shed 4 bases, with 5 bases lying between them. Germline V gene data show CDR1 as MNHNS and CDR2 as SASEGT. CDR3 length equals 12 residues. CDR3 in DNA: TGTGCCAGCAGTGAACTTCTCTATGGCTACACCTTC. Amino acids: CASSELLYGYTF.

The chain carries TRBV19 and TRBJ1-4; 9 positions match TRBD1. In germline, CDR1 is LNHDA, CDR2 SQIVND (reference sequence). This CDR3 is 15 amino acids long. The ends lost 7 bases at V and 8 bases at J; junction bases unmatched: 11. CDR3 amino acids: CASKPWDRAEEKLFF. CDR3 bases: TGTGCCAGTAAACCCTGGGACAGGGCGGAGGAAAAACTGTTTTTT.

The rearrangement links TRBV5-1 to TRBJ2-1; 10 bases are a match to TRBD2. The germline CDR1 and CDR2 sequences are SGHRS and YFSETQ. J was trimmed by 9 bases and V by 10 bases; bases with no gene match: 13. The CDR3 has 14 residues. The CDR3 protein is CASKGLAGVLEQFF. The DNA of the CDR3 is TGCGCCTCCAAGGGCCTAGCGGGAGTTCTTGAGCAGTTCTTC.

The chain uses TRBV6-1 and TRBJ2-1; 9 bases are shared with TRBD2. Germline assignment: CDR1 MNHNS and CDR2 SASEGT. V lost 6 bases and J lost 8; bases outside the gene matches: 8. There are 14 residues in the CDR3. This CDR3 is CASSWGVAGDEQFF. In DNA, the CDR3 is TGTGCCAGCAGCTGGGGGGTAGCGGGAGATGAGCAGTTCTTC.

The chain joins TRBV28 to TRBJ1-4; 8 positions agree with TRBD1. The CDR3 totals 13 residues. Germline CDR1 and CDR2: MDHEN and SYDVKM. V lost 6 bases to trimming and J lost 7 bases; unmatched junction nucleotides: 4. The CDR3 is CASRRQGPEKLFF. Written as DNA, the CDR3 is TGTGCCAGCAGGCGACAGGGGCCTGAAAAACTGTTTTTT.

This chain links TRBV11-3 with TRBJ2-2, with D uncertain. The germline V gene encodes CDR1 SGHNT and CDR2 YENEEA. The CDR3 is made up of 14 amino acids. Trimming stripped 7 bases from V and 1 base from J, with 10 bases between. The CDR3: CASTGLENTGELFF. The CDR3 DNA is TGTGCCAGCACCGGATTGGAGAACACCGGGGAGCTGTTTTTT.

This chain joins TRBV6-5 and TRBJ1-2; the D gene is possibly TRBD1 (6 bases). The germline V gene encodes CDR1 MNHEY and CDR2 SVGAGI. Trimming removed 6 bases at V and 8 bases at J, with 16 bases between. The CDR3 covers 13 residues. CDR3 region: CASSPGTSEGYTF. The CDR3 bases are TGTGCCAGCAGCCCCGGGACATCGGAGGGCTACACCTTC.